Below, one TCR beta chain is given with its context. Its antigen is undetermined. The source of the sample is a study of shared clonotypes between healthy human individuals. Study overall: A donor's plate count was three for CD4 naive and three for CD4 memory; CD8 naive had two and CD8 memory one. Study observations and caveats: Non-shared clonotypes showed lower generation probabilities than clonotypes common to all four donors.

The CDR3 covers 15 residues. The V segment lost 6 bases and the J segment 0 bases; nucleotides outside the gene matches: 3. The germline V gene has CDR1 MNHEY and CDR2 SVGAGI. For sorted subsets, 150 to 250 ng DNA per replicate equaled 33,000 or so T cell genomes. Libraries were prepared by immunoSEQ multiplex PCR; TCRdb keeps only in-frame clonotypes and omits some of them. The table lists hundreds of thousands of clones, approximately 79% of them singletons, with about 1.7% in the top ten. Donors had no recently reported acute infections or vaccinations and were HIV-negative. Specimen: memory CD4+ T cells sorted from blood. Subset meaning: CD45RA-negative fraction. The sequence derives from a woman under 40 in good health. This chain links TRBV6-5 with TRBJ2-1, with 9 nucleotides matching TRBD2. The CDR3 bases are TGTGCCAGCAGGAGACTAGCGGACTCCTACAATGAGCAGTTCTTC. Protein: CASRRLADSYNEQFF.